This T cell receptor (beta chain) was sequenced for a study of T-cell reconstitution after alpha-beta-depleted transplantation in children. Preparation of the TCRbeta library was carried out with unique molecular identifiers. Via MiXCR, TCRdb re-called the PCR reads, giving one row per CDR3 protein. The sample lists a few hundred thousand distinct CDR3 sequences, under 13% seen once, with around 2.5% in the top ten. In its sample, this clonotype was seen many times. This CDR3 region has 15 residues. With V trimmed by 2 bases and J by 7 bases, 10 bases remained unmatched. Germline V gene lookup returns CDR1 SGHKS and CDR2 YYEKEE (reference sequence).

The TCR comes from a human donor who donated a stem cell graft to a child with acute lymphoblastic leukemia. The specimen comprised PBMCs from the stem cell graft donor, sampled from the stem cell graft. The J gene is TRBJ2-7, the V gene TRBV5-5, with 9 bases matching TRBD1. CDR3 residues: CASSFVTGGVDEQYF. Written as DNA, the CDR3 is TGTGCCAGCAGCTTTGTGACAGGGGGGGTAGATGAGCAGTACTTC. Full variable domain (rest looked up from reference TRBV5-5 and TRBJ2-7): DAGVTQSPTHLIKTRGQQVTLRCSPISGHKSVSWYQQVLGQGPQFIFQYYEKEERGRGNFPDRFSARQFPNYSSELNVNALLLGDSALYLCASSFVTGGVDEQYFGPGTRLTVT.